This T cell receptor beta chain was identified in a study of cytomegalovirus exposure and HLA in healthy donors. General study findings and limits: The study dropped some indistinguishable V segments, TRBV6-2 and TRBV6-3 among them.

The PCR contained 60 Vbeta and 13 Jbeta primers. This table comes from immunoSEQ multiplex PCR, and its TCRdb copy is limited to in-frame clones, with some not included. The sample records more than 95,000 clones, about three quarters being singletons. V gave up 4 bases and J gave up 5 bases; unmatched junction bases: 11. Germline values: CDR1 MNHEY, CDR2 SMNVEV (reference sequence). This CDR3 comprises 16 residues. Remarks on this clone: Its specificity is unknown.

This TCR came from a man aged 55 to 70 in good health and CMV-seropositive. Sequencing used PBMCs. The chain is built from TRBV27 and TRBJ2-5; 9 positions agree with TRBD2. The CDR3 protein is CASSSEGAGGGETQYF. The DNA of the CDR3 is TGTGCCAGCAGTTCAGAGGGAGCGGGGGGCGGGGAGACCCAGTACTTC.